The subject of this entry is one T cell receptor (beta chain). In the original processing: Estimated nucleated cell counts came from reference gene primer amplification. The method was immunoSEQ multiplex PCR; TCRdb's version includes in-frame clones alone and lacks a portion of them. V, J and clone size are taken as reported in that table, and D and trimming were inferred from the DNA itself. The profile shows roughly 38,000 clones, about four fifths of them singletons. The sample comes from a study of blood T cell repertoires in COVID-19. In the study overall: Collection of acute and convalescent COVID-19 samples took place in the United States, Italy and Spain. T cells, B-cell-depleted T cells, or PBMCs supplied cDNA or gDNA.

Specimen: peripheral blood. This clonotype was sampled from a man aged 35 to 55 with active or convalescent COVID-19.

The CDR3 is CASSSLGGPNYGYTF. Written as DNA, the CDR3 is TGTGCCAGCAGCTCGCTTGGGGGCCCCAACTATGGCTACACCTTC. This sequence joins TRBV7-3 and TRBJ1-2, with D possibly matching TRBD1 (6 bases). Germline CDR1 SGHTA, CDR2 FQGTGA. V gave up 4 bases and J gave up 2 bases, with 14 bases separating them. There are 15 residues in the CDR3.